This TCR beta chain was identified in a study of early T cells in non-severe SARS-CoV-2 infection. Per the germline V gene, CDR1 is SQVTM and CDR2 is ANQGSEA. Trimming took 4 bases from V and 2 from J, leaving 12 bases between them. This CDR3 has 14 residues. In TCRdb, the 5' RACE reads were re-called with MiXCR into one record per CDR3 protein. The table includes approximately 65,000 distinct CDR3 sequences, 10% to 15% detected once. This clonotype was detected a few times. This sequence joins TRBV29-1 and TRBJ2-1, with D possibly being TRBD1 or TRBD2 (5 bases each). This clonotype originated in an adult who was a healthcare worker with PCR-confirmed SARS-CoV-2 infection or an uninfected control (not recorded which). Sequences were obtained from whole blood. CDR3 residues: CSVAGQNTYNEQFF. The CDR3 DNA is TGCAGCGTTGCGGGGCAGAACACCTACAATGAGCAGTTCTTC.